The 24 T cell receptor beta chains below all came from one sample that was sequenced in a study of T-cell memory formation after mild COVID-19. TCRdb recomputed calls from the 5' RACE reads with MiXCR, one row per CDR3 protein. The sample consists of about 240,000 distinct CDR3 sequences, approximately 10% of them appearing once. The source material was PBMCs or a T cell subset sorted from them (not recorded which). These receptors all come from a man in his late teens or twenties who had mild COVID-19 (a few samples of this study predate the infection). Cell type and time point are not known.

This clonotype has ten or more counts. The rearrangement links TRBV24-1 to TRBJ2-3; 10 bases align to TRBD2. The junction had 4 bases not matched to a gene; V was cut back by 0 bases and J by 5 bases. The CDR3 is 16 residues long. Germline V lookup: CDR1 KGHDR, CDR2 SFDVKD. CDR3 sequence (DNA): TGTGCCACCAGTGATTTGAAGCGGGGGGGTGAAGATACGCAGTATTTT. This encodes CATSDLKRGGEDTQYF.

The chain recombines TRBV18 with TRBJ2-1; 8 bases fit TRBD1. Trimming removed 3 bases from V and 7 bases from J; junction bases left unmatched: 5. The CDR3 totals 14 residues. Germline CDR1 reads KGHSH; CDR2 reads LQKENI. DNA of the CDR3: TGTGCCAGCTCACCTAAGACAGGGGAAAATGAGCAGTTCTTC. Translation gives CASSPKTGENEQFF.

The chain links TRBV5-1 to TRBJ1-6; TRBD1 matches 7 bases. The CDR3 length is 18 residues. V shed 1 base and J 7 bases; nucleotides not matched to a gene: 14. The germline CDR1 and CDR2 sequences are SGHRS and YFSETQ. The CDR3 reads CASSLSGRAGGRNSPLHF. The CDR3 DNA is TGCGCCAGCAGCTTGAGTGGTCGGGCAGGGGGTAGGAATTCACCCCTCCACTTT.

This clonotype has just a few counts. The rearrangement joins TRBV29-1 to TRBJ2-5; 10 bases fit TRBD2. This CDR3 is built from 17 residues. Germline values: CDR1 SQVTM, CDR2 ANQGSEA. Trimming took 1 base from V and 1 from J; bases not matched to a gene: 9. CDR3 sequence reads: CSVEGGLAGDTQETQYF. The DNA for the CDR3 is TGCAGCGTTGAAGGAGGTCTAGCGGGGGACACCCAAGAGACCCAGTACTTC.

The V and J genes are TRBV2 and TRBJ1-4, with D possibly matching TRBD1 (6 bases). The CDR3 totals 17 residues. With 3 bases removed from V and 4 bases from J, the gap between germline ends came to 18 bases. Germline V CDR1 and CDR2: SNHLY, FYNNEI. In DNA, the CDR3 is TGTGCCAGCAGTGATCCAGGGGCGGGAGATAGTAATGAAAAACTGTTTTTT. Amino acid sequence: CASSDPGAGDSNEKLFF.

The chain links TRBV7-3 to TRBJ2-3; D call uncertain. The CDR3 consists of 15 residues. The V gene's germline CDR1 is SGHTA and CDR2 FQGTGA. The V end was cut by 5 bases, the J end by 3 bases, with 15 bases between. Here the CDR3 reads CASSPTGLGTDTQYF. Written as DNA, the CDR3 is TGTGCCAGCAGCCCCACGGGTTTGGGTACAGATACGCAGTATTTT.

This clonotype turned up a few times. The rearrangement joins TRBV6-2 or TRBV6-3 to TRBJ1-1, with D possibly TRBD1 on 6 matching bases. Germline CDR1 and CDR2: MNHEY and SVGEGT. This CDR3 has 16 amino acids. Trimming left V 0 bases short and J 0 bases short, with 11 bases between. In nucleotides, the CDR3 is TGTGCCAGCAGTTACTCCTGGCGGGACATGAACACTGAAGCTTTCTTT. Protein: CASSYSWRDMNTEAFF.

This clonotype was observed many times. The rearrangement joins TRBV29-1 to TRBJ2-1, with 7 nucleotides matching TRBD2. V trimming: 4 bases; J trimming: 3 bases; junction bases outside the gene matches: 6. The germline gives CDR1 SQVTM, CDR2 ANQGSEA. The CDR3 contains 14 residues. This CDR3 reads CSVVSRGVYNEQFF. Here the CDR3 DNA reads TGCAGCGTTGTCAGTCGGGGGGTCTACAATGAGCAGTTCTTC.

A single count supports this clonotype. A much larger clone lies one base from this, so it may be a read error. V is TRBV4-2 and J is TRBJ1-4, with D hard to call. This CDR3 contains 14 residues. Germline lookup yields CDR1 LGHNA and CDR2 YNFKEQ. The CDR3 DNA is TGTGCCGGCAGCCCCCAGGCAACTAATGAAAAACTGTTTTTT. The encoded protein is CAGSPQATNEKLFF.

This clonotype has a count of ten or more. This chain connects TRBV7-2 to TRBJ1-5; tentatively, D is TRBD1 (6 bases). Trimming took off 1 base at V and 6 bases at J, with 16 bases between the two ends. Per the germline V gene, CDR1 is SGHTA and CDR2 is FQGNSA. This CDR3 comprises 16 residues. The CDR3 nucleotides read TGTGCCAGCAGCTTAGGTTCCAGGGGCGGTGGTCAGCCCCAGCATTTT. Amino acids: CASSLGSRGGGQPQHF.

The rearrangement joins TRBV5-1 to TRBJ2-5; perhaps D is TRBD1 or TRBD2 (5 bases each). The germline V gene encodes CDR1 SGHRS and CDR2 YFSETQ. V was clipped by 2 bases and J by 5 bases, with 13 bases between them. The CDR3 totals 14 residues. CDR3 residues: CASSFFPGTETQYF. The CDR3, as DNA: TGCGCCAGCAGCTTCTTCCCGGGGACGGAGACCCAGTACTTC.

This clonotype was picked up many times. V gene TRBV5-1 combines with J gene TRBJ2-3; 11 bases are shared with TRBD2. V shed 2 bases and J 1 base; nucleotides not matched to a gene: 3. The CDR3 is 16 residues long. CDR1 is SGHRS and CDR2 is YFSETQ in the germline V gene. This CDR3 is CASSLSTSGGTDTQYF. DNA for the CDR3: TGCGCCAGCAGCTTATCGACTAGCGGGGGCACAGATACGCAGTATTTT.

The table lists this clonotype with a few counts. The chain employs TRBV4-3 and TRBJ1-2; no reliable D call. Per the germline V gene, CDR1 is LGHNA and CDR2 is YSLEER. The CDR3 spans 14 residues. Trimming removed 0 bases at V and 3 bases at J, with 8 bases between. The CDR3 reads CASSQDKGDYGYTF. The CDR3 DNA sequence: TGCGCCAGCAGCCAAGATAAGGGCGACTATGGCTACACCTTC.

This clonotype was detected only a few times. The chain uses TRBV5-1 and TRBJ1-2; the D is unclear. With 5 bases removed from V and 8 bases from J, the gap between germline ends came to 16 bases. Germline V gene sequence: CDR1 SGHRS, CDR2 YFSETQ. The CDR3 contains 13 residues. In nucleotides, the CDR3 is TGCGCCAGCAGTCCCGCTGCGGGCAACGGCTACACCTTC. Translating it yields CASSPAAGNGYTF.

Many counts were recorded for this clonotype. The V gene is TRBV12-3 or TRBV12-4, the J gene TRBJ1-1; 7 bases fit TRBD1. Losses at the gene ends were 6 bases for V and 0 bases for J; bases not matched to a gene: 4. CDR3 length equals 14 residues. CDR3: CASSPTGMNTEAFF. As DNA, the CDR3 is TGTGCCAGCAGCCCGACAGGGATGAACACTGAAGCTTTCTTT.

This chain joins TRBV12-3 or TRBV12-4 and TRBJ2-1, with a possible D match to TRBD1 (5 bases). Trimming took 11 bases from V and 8 from J, leaving 25 bases between them. This CDR3 has 15 amino acids. CDR3 loop: CASRPLRVLGYEQFF. CDR3 in DNA: TGTGCCTCCCGCCCCCTCAGGGTCCTCGGGTATGAGCAGTTCTTC.

The chain joins TRBV6-2 or TRBV6-3 to TRBJ2-5; D not certain. From germline, CDR1 is MNHEY and CDR2 SVGEGT. This CDR3 has 12 residues. V was clipped by 2 bases and J by 3 bases, with 4 bases between them. CDR3 region: CASSYPEETQYF. The CDR3 nucleotides are TGTGCCAGCAGTTACCCCGAAGAGACCCAGTACTTC.

This clonotype was detected ten times or more. The chain carries TRBV5-1 and TRBJ1-1; the match to TRBD1 covers 9 bases. V dropped 0 bases and J dropped 3; count of bases not matched to a gene: 0. The CDR3 is made up of 14 amino acids. Germline V gene sequence: CDR1 SGHRS, CDR2 YFSETQ. CDR3 amino acids: CASSLGTGDTEAFF. The CDR3, as DNA: TGCGCCAGCAGCTTGGGGACAGGGGACACTGAAGCTTTCTTT.

This clonotype was seen many times. The V gene is TRBV12-3 or TRBV12-4, the J gene TRBJ2-5, with D perhaps matching TRBD2 (5 bases). The ends were cut back, 3 bases at V and 4 bases at J, with 12 bases in the middle. This CDR3 is 14 amino acids long. CDR3 sequence (DNA): TGTGCCAGCAGTTTTAGTGGAGGACGAGAGACCCAGTACTTC. Its translation is CASSFSGGRETQYF.

Only a few counts were recorded for this clonotype. V gene TRBV12-3 or TRBV12-4 combines with J gene TRBJ1-6, with D possibly TRBD1 on 6 matching bases. V lost 6 bases and J 10 bases, leaving 13 bases between the germline ends. This CDR3 region has 13 residues. CDR3 nucleotide sequence: TGTGCCAGCAGCTCACAGGGACGGTCACCCCTCCACTTT. This codes for CASSSQGRSPLHF.

This clonotype was detected only a few times. The chain employs TRBV5-1 and TRBJ1-1, with TRBD1 identical over 10 bases. J lost 2 bases, V lost 2 bases, and 6 bases had no gene match. The CDR3 sequence is 16 residues long. Germline V gene lookup returns CDR1 SGHRS and CDR2 YFSETQ. The CDR3 nucleotides are TGCGCCAGCAGCTTTGGAGACAGGGGGCCTAACACTGAAGCTTTCTTT. Amino acids: CASSFGDRGPNTEAFF.

This clonotype was recorded once. J is TRBJ1-5 and V is TRBV6-6; no firm D call. The CDR3 has 13 amino acids. CDR1 is MNHNY and CDR2 is SVGAGI in the germline V gene (reference sequence). V dropped 7 bases and J dropped 6 bases, with 13 bases sitting between them. The CDR3 region has the DNA TGTGCCAGCAAGAGAGATGGGATTCAGCCCCAGCATTTT. Translating gives CASKRDGIQPQHF.

In this sample, this clonotype turned up a few times. The rearrangement uses TRBV20-1 and TRBJ2-1; D remains unclear. This CDR3 is built from 14 residues. The germline gives CDR1 DFQATT, CDR2 SNEGSKA (reference sequence). Trimming cost V 3 bases and J 3 bases, with 12 bases left between them. DNA of the CDR3: TGCAGTGCTAGCCCTCGGGCCCACTACAATGAGCAGTTCTTC. It yields the protein CSASPRAHYNEQFF.

The V and J genes are TRBV20-1 and TRBJ2-2; possibly TRBD1 for D (5 bases). With 5 bases removed from V and 1 base from J, the gap between germline ends came to 11 bases. This CDR3 has 14 amino acids. Per germline, CDR1 DFQATT and CDR2 SNEGSKA (reference sequence). The CDR3 coding sequence is TGCAGTGCTCAAGGGGTAAAGAACACCGGGGAGCTGTTTTTT. Its translation: CSAQGVKNTGELFF.